The text below deals with one T cell receptor beta chain. It has no known antigen specificity. No base quality values were provided; no much bigger clone lies one nucleotide off. The trial excluded patients who had a history of autoimmune disease or who were on systemic immunosuppression. Peripheral blood for TCR sequencing was collected from all dose cohorts at baseline, on cycle 4 day 1, and on cycle 7 day 1. Samples came from an open-label, multicenter, first-in-human phase I dose-escalation trial of ivuxolimab. The trial enrolled adults with locally advanced or metastatic head and neck squamous cell, hepatocellular, melanoma or renal cell carcinoma. Before TCR sequencing, CD4+ T cells and CD8+ T cells were sorted from peripheral blood as separate populations. Genomic DNA was isolated from the sorted cells so that the TCRbeta CDR3 region could be sequenced. The immunoSEQ Assay was used for sequencing of TCRbeta CDR3 regions. In TCRdb, the immuneACCESS table is reduced to in-frame sequences with V and J assigned. These tables do not hold every clone; where another copy was compared, an unresolved V gene accounts for under half, and the others remain unexplained. The sample table shows approximately 17,000 clones, and roughly 86% are seen once. The ten largest clones represent approximately 72% of the sample.

The data stem from a study of OX40 agonist ivuxolimab in advanced cancers. About the study as a whole: Ivuxolimab was an agonistic, fully human IgG2 monoclonal antibody directed against OX40 (CD134), a costimulatory receptor. Intravenous ivuxolimab was administered to patients every 2 weeks at six dose levels: 0.01, 0.1, 0.3, 1.5, 3 and 10 mg/kg. Of the roughly 52 dose-escalation patients, hepatocellular carcinoma was present in around 19, melanoma in approximately 15, renal cell carcinoma in 9 and head and neck cancer in 9. In the dose-escalation cohort, 82.7% of patients were male, and the mean age was roughly 56 years with a range of roughly 23 to 79. Prior anti-PD-1, anti-PD-L1 or anti-CTLA-4 therapy was permitted, and 40% of dose-escalation patients had received checkpoint inhibitors. Three dose-escalation patients achieved partial responses, one with hepatocellular carcinoma and two with cutaneous melanoma. The point of sequencing TCRbeta in the periphery was to test whether ivuxolimab changed TCR sequence diversity and drove clonal T-cell expansion. The monotherapy dose-escalation portion (N = 52 patients) of the phase I ivuxolimab trial is reported in the paper. Overall results and qualifications from the work: The antigen specificity of the clonally expanded peripheral T cells was not determined. In the 0.1-3.0 mg/kg groups, partial responders had among the lowest normalized peripheral clonal expansion, particularly in CD8+ T cells. After ivuxolimab, CD8+ T cells had more expanded clones than CD4+ T cells on average. Low levels of normalized T-cell clonal expansion were also shown by some nonresponding patients. At doses of 0.1 to 3.0 mg/kg, clonal expansion of both CD4+ and CD8+ T cells in blood was seen between baseline and week 6.

The sequences come from CD4+ or CD8+ T cells sorted from blood, collected in a trial of the OX40 agonist ivuxolimab. This receptor was obtained from an adult with an advanced solid tumor such as melanoma, head and neck, liver or kidney cancer.

This receptor has the CDR3 CASSVEGTGGLDTQYF. The DNA sequence is given as TGTGCCAGCAGCGTAGAAGGGACAGGGGGCTTAGATACGCAGTATTTT. The rearranged chain carries TRBV9 and TRBJ2-3; 12 middle bases align to TRBD1. Including the terminal cysteine and phenylalanine, the CDR3 comprises 16 residues. The read is trimmed to its CDR3 DNA, 48 bases read in frame from base 1. Trimming leaves V shorter by 0 bases and J shorter by 5 bases, with the junction holding 4 bases beyond the gene matches. CDR1 and CDR2, per the germline V gene, are SGDLS and YYNGEE.